Each of the 10 T cell receptor beta chains below was sequenced from the same sample in a study of radiotherapy plus CTLA-4 blockade in lung cancer. The method was immunoSEQ multiplex PCR; TCRdb's version includes in-frame clones alone and lacks a portion of them. The sample has about 86,000 clones, around 83% seen once; the top ten hold just over 0.8%. This specimen was peripheral blood, taken from a patient treated with radiotherapy plus ipilimumab. The receptors derive from a human donor with non-small cell lung cancer who had stable disease on radiotherapy plus ipilimumab.

The rearrangement uses TRBV7-3 and TRBJ2-5, with D possibly being TRBD2 (6 bases). The CDR3 extends over 15 amino acids. V was trimmed by 5 bases and J by 5 bases, leaving 18 bases between them. Germline CDR1 and CDR2: SGHTA and FQGTGA. The CDR3 DNA reads TGTGCCAGCAGCCCAGAAGCGGGCTCCTTGGAGACCCAGTACTTC. It codes for CASSPEAGSLETQYF.

The chain uses TRBV14 and TRBJ2-7, with no clear D. This CDR3 contains 13 residues. V dropped 6 bases and J dropped 4 bases, with 13 bases sitting between them. Germline loops: CDR1 SGHDN, CDR2 FVKESK. The CDR3 coding sequence is TGTGCCAGCAGTCGCTCAGCAGAATACGAGCAGTACTTC. This translates into CASSRSAEYEQYF.

The chain has TRBV2 and TRBJ1-1; D is unclear. V was trimmed by 4 bases and J by 1 base, leaving 7 bases between them. CDR1 SNHLY and CDR2 FYNNEI come from the germline V gene. The CDR3 loop spans 13 amino acids. The CDR3 coding sequence is TGTGCCAGCAGTGCGATAGGGAACACTGAAGCTTTCTTT. Amino acids: CASSAIGNTEAFF. Supplemented by reference TRBV2 and TRBJ1-1, the full variable domain reads EPEVTQTPSHQVTQMGQEVILRCVPISNHLYFYWYRQILGQKVEFLVSFYNNEISEKSEIFDDQFSVERPDGSNFTLKIRSTKLEDSAMYFCASSAIGNTEAFFGQGTRLTVV.

The chain links TRBV6-1 to TRBJ1-1; no definite D call. Germline-derived CDR1 and CDR2 are MNHNS and SASEGT. The CDR3 has 14 amino acids. Between the trimmed V and J ends, which lost 6 bases and 4 bases, there was a span of 15 bases. DNA for the CDR3: TGTGCCAGCAGCGCTGGGCTGGGTAGCACTGAAGCTTTCTTT. Encoded protein: CASSAGLGSTEAFF.

The V call is TRBV2, the J call TRBJ1-5, with TRBD1 matching over 7 bases. V lost 6 bases to trimming and J lost 10 bases; unmatched junction nucleotides: 9. Germline lookup yields CDR1 SNHLY and CDR2 FYNNEI. The CDR3 has 13 amino acids. Here the CDR3 DNA reads TGTGCCAGCAGCCGACAGGGCGATCGTCCCCAGCATTTT. Translation: CASSRQGDRPQHF.

This rearrangement joins TRBV6-5 to TRBJ1-4; a weak D match, TRBD1 (5 bases). V lost 0 bases and J lost 5, with 10 bases in between. This CDR3 is built from 15 residues. The germline gives CDR1 MNHEY, CDR2 SVGAGI. CDR3 sequence (DNA): TGTGCCAGCAGTTACTCGACGGGGCTAAATGAAAAACTGTTTTTT. Translated: CASSYSTGLNEKLFF.

The rearrangement joins TRBV27 to TRBJ2-2; 7 bases are shared with TRBD1. Germline V lookup: CDR1 MNHEY, CDR2 SMNVEV (reference sequence). There are 15 residues in the CDR3. The J segment lost 1 base and the V segment lost 8 bases, leaving 7 bases of the junction unmatched. The CDR3 DNA sequence: TGTGCCAGCCGCTCCGGGACAGAGAACACCGGGGAGCTGTTTTTT. It codes for CASRSGTENTGELFF.

The chain has TRBV6-5 and TRBJ1-2; 7 bases agree with TRBD1. Germline V gene sequence: CDR1 MNHEY, CDR2 SVGAGI. This CDR3 has 14 amino acids. V trimming: 7 bases; J trimming: 2 bases; junction bases outside the gene matches: 7. The CDR3 sequence is CASKTSTGNYGYTF. The CDR3 nucleotides read TGTGCCAGCAAAACATCGACAGGGAACTATGGCTACACCTTC.

This clone was observed a few times. This rearrangement joins TRBV19 to TRBJ2-7; 8 nucleotides align to TRBD2. V was pared by 1 base and J by 3 bases, with 2 bases of the junction left unmatched. Germline V gives CDR1 LNHDA, CDR2 SQIVND (reference sequence). The CDR3 has 14 amino acids. The CDR3 coding sequence is TGTGCCAGTAGTATAGGACGGGGGGGCTACGAGCAGTACTTC. It encodes CASSIGRGGYEQYF.

The chain uses TRBV6-1 and TRBJ2-7; the match to TRBD2 covers 13 bases. V trimming: 4 bases; J trimming: 5 bases; junction bases outside the gene matches: 5. Germline V gene lookup returns CDR1 MNHNS and CDR2 SASEGT. CDR3 size: 15 residues. CDR3 protein: CASSVLAGGLDEQYF. In DNA, the CDR3 is TGTGCCAGCAGTGTACTAGCGGGGGGGCTCGACGAGCAGTACTTC.